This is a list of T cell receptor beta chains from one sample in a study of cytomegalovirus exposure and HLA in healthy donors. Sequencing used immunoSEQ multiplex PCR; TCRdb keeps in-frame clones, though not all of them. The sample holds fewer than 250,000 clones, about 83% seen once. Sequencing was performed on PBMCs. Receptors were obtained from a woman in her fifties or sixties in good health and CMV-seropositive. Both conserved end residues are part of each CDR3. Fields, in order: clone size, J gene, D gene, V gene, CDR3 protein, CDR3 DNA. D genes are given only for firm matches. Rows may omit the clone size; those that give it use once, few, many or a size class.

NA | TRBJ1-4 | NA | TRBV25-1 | CASSEWGGGGEKLFF | TGTGCCAGCAGTGAATGGGGGGGCGGGGGTGAAAAACTGTTTTTT
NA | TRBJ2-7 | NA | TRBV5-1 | CASGTGINSLEQYF | TGCGCCAGCGGCACAGGGATAAACAGTTTGGAGCAGTACTTC
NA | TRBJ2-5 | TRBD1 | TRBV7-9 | CASSLMGQNFQETQYF | TGTGCCAGCAGCTTAATGGGACAGAATTTCCAAGAGACCCAGTACTTC
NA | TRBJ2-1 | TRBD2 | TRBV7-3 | CASSPGGGAVGEQFF | TGTGCCAGCAGCCCAGGCGGGGGGGCCGTGGGTGAGCAGTTCTTC
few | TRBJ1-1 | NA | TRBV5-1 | CASSFIVNTEAFF | TGCGCCAGCAGCTTTATTGTGAACACTGAAGCTTTCTTT
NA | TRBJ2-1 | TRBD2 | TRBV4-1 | CASSQDDGGALRNEQFF | TGCGCCAGCAGCCAAGACGACGGGGGGGCCTTGAGGAATGAGCAGTTCTTC
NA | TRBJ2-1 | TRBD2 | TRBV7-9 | CASSLAGGVKFF | TGTGCCAGCAGCTTAGCCGGGGGGGTGAAGTTCTTC
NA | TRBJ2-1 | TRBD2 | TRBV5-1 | CASSLGLAGGSEQFF | TGCGCCAGCAGCTTGGGTCTAGCGGGGGGAAGTGAGCAGTTCTTC
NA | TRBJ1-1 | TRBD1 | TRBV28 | CASRPGGVESTEAFF | TGTGCCAGCAGGCCAGGGGGAGTAGAGAGCACTGAAGCTTTCTTT
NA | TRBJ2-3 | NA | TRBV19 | CASNNGVTDTQYF | TGTGCCAGTAATAACGGGGTCACAGATACGCAGTATTTT
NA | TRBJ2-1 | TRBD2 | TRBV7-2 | CASSFGLAGVVGQFF | TGTGCCAGCAGCTTCGGACTAGCGGGGGTGGTTGGGCAGTTCTTC
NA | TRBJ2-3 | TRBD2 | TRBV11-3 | CASSPGTSGRSDTQYF | TGTGCCAGCAGCCCCGGGACTAGCGGGCGATCAGATACGCAGTATTTT
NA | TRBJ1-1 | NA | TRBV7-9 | CASSQRGTEAFF | TGTGCCAGCAGCCAGCGGGGCACTGAAGCTTTCTTT
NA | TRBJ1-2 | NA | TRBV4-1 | CASSQDFTGPYGYTF | TGCGCCAGCAGCCAAGACTTTACAGGGCCCTATGGCTACACCTTC
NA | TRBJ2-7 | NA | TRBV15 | CATSRERADSYEQYF | TGTGCCACCAGCAGAGAGCGGGCTGATTCCTACGAGCAGTACTTC
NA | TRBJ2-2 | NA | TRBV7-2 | CATTTGGTGELFF | TGTGCCACCACGACAGGAGGTACCGGGGAGCTGTTTTTT
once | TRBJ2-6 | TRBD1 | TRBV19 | CASSIQGAGANVLTF | TGTGCCAGTAGTATACAGGGGGCTGGGGCCAACGTCCTGACTTTC
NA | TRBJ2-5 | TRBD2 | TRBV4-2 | CASSQDWASGGPRETQYF | TGTGCCAGCAGCCAAGATTGGGCTAGCGGGGGGCCACGGGAGACCCAGTACTTC
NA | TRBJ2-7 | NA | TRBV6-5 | CASSRNTASYEQYF | TGTGCCAGCAGTAGAAATACTGCGTCCTACGAGCAGTACTTC
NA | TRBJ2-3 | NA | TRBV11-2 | CASCPLRPDTQYF | TGTGCCAGCTGCCCCCTCAGGCCAGATACGCAGTATTTT
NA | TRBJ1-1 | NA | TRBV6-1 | CASSEIARPPPETEAFF | TGTGCCAGCAGTGAAATAGCCCGACCCCCCCCGGAGACTGAAGCTTTCTTT
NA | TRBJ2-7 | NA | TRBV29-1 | CSVEIPRAGKSYEQYF | TGCAGCGTTGAAATACCTCGGGCAGGGAAATCCTACGAGCAGTACTTC
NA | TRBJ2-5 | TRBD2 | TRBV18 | CASSQGLKETQYF | TGTGCCAGCTCACAGGGACTAAAAGAGACCCAGTACTTC